These 27 T cell receptor beta chains were sequenced from one sample in a study of OX40 agonist ivuxolimab in advanced cancers. The assay was immunoSEQ multiplex PCR, and TCRdb's table has in-frame clones only and misses some. The data contain 65,000 to 80,000 clones, 85% to 90% of them singletons. This material consisted of CD4+ or CD8+ T cells sorted from blood, taken in a trial of the OX40 agonist ivuxolimab. The receptors were sampled from an adult with an advanced solid tumor such as melanoma, head and neck, liver or kidney cancer.

This sequence joins TRBV5-5 and TRBJ1-1, with D unclear. CDR1 is SGHKS, CDR2 YYEKEE, per germline (reference sequence). CDR3 length: 16 residues. The V end lost 4 bases, the J end lost 3 bases, and 19 bases lay between the germline ends. For the CDR3, the DNA is TGTGCCAGCAGCCTCAAGCTTGGACTGCTCGACACTGAAGCTTTCTTT. Translation gives CASSLKLGLLDTEAFF.

This rearrangement joins TRBV7-3 to TRBJ2-3; D is possibly TRBD1 or TRBD2 (5 bases each). Germline V lookup: CDR1 SGHTA, CDR2 FQGTGA. Trimming stripped 2 bases from V and 1 base from J, with 13 bases between. The CDR3 extends over 16 amino acids. CDR3 region: CASSLLPGQGTDTQYF. Written as DNA, the CDR3 is TGTGCCAGCAGCTTACTCCCGGGGCAGGGCACAGATACGCAGTATTTT.

The V gene is TRBV11-1, the J gene TRBJ1-1; D is possibly TRBD1 (5 bases). The CDR3 has 16 amino acids. Germline loops: CDR1 SGHAT, CDR2 FQDESV (reference sequence). V dropped 4 bases and J dropped 0 bases, with 15 bases sitting between them. DNA of the CDR3: TGTGCCAGCAGCTCCCATCCCGGGACGGTGAACACTGAAGCTTTCTTT. Translated, it gives CASSSHPGTVNTEAFF. The full variable domain, rest sourced from reference TRBV11-1 and TRBJ1-1, is EAEVAQSPRYKITEKSQAVAFWCDPISGHATLYWYRQILGQGPELLVQFQDESVVDDSQLPKDRFSAERLKGVDSTLKIQPAELGDSAMYLCASSSHPGTVNTEAFFGQGTRLTVV.

This sequence joins TRBV21-1 and TRBJ2-3; whether TRBD2, the table's D call, matches the DNA was not checked. TRBV21-1 is given as a pseudogene. The CDR3 contains 16 residues. The CDR3 coding sequence is TGTGCCAGACGGACCGCCCTAGCGGGGTCCCCAGATACGCAGTATTTT. This gives the protein CARRTALAGSPDTQYF.

This chain connects TRBV28 to TRBJ1-2; 10 bases match TRBD1. After removal of 6 bases from V and 2 bases from J, the junction contained 3 bases not matched to a gene. CDR1 and CDR2 (germline): MDHEN, SYDVKM. The CDR3 consists of 14 residues. This chain's CDR3 is CASSGDRGNYGYTF. The CDR3 nucleotides are TGTGCCAGCAGCGGGGACAGGGGAAACTATGGCTACACCTTC.

V usage is TRBV2 and J usage is TRBJ1-6; D is possibly TRBD1 (5 bases). V was pared by 4 bases and J by 6 bases, with 16 bases between. Germline V gene lookup returns CDR1 SNHLY and CDR2 FYNNEI. This CDR3 contains 16 residues. The CDR3 DNA sequence: TGTGCCAGCAGTGGCCCGGGACTCGGAGTTAATTCACCCCTCCACTTT. Protein: CASSGPGLGVNSPLHF.

J is TRBJ1-2 and V is TRBV15; D gene uncertain. The CDR3 loop spans 15 amino acids. The V gene lost 0 bases and the J gene lost 1 base, with 9 bases spanning the gap. Germline values: CDR1 LNHNV, CDR2 YYDKDF (reference sequence). CDR3 protein: CATSRDPTINYGYTF. In DNA form, the CDR3 reads TGTGCCACCAGCAGAGATCCCACTATTAACTATGGCTACACCTTC. The entire variable domain, with the rest obtained from reference TRBV15 and TRBJ1-2, is as follows: DAMVIQNPRYQVTQFGKPVTLSCSQTLNHNVMYWYQQKSSQAPKLLFHYYDKDFNNEADTPDNFQSRRPNTSFCFLDIRSPGLGDTAMYLCATSRDPTINYGYTFGSGTRLTVV.

The chain carries TRBV5-1 and TRBJ2-7, with 10 bases lining up with TRBD1. The CDR3 contains 15 residues. Germline CDR1 reads SGHRS; CDR2 reads YFSETQ. V was pared by 4 bases and J by 1 base, with 5 bases of the junction left unmatched. CDR3 sequence reads: CASSPGQGGSYEQYF. CDR3 coding DNA: TGCGCCAGCAGCCCCGGACAGGGGGGATCCTACGAGCAGTACTTC.

The chain joins TRBV7-2 to TRBJ2-1; D not resolved. The CDR3 runs to 12 residues. CDR1 and CDR2 from the germline V gene are SGHTA and FQGNSA. Trimming left V 5 bases short and J 8 bases short, with 10 bases between. CDR3 in amino acids: CASSERRYEQFF. The DNA of the CDR3 is TGTGCCAGCAGCGAGAGACGGTATGAGCAGTTCTTC. The whole variable domain, remainder taken from reference TRBV7-2 and TRBJ2-1, is GAGVSQSPSNKVTEKGKDVELRCDPISGHTALYWYRQSLGQGLEFLIYFQGNSAPDKSGLPSDRFSAERTGGSVSTLTIQRTQQEDSAVYLCASSERRYEQFFGPGTRLTVL.

The chain is built from TRBV6-6 and TRBJ1-1; D not certain. Germline CDR1 and CDR2: MNHNY and SVGAGI (reference sequence). Trimming cost V 4 bases and J 4 bases, with 10 bases left between them. This CDR3 is 13 amino acids long. CDR3 DNA: TGTGCCAGCAGTTCTTTGGGGATCACTGAAGCTTTCTTT. Its protein product is CASSSLGITEAFF.

CDR3 region: CASSLLGTGTNNEQFF. CDR3 coding DNA: TGTGCCAGCAGTTTACTCGGGACAGGGACTAACAATGAGCAGTTCTTC. V usage is TRBV27 and J usage is TRBJ2-1; 9 positions match TRBD1. The V segment lost 2 bases and the J segment 5 bases; nucleotides outside the gene matches: 7. The CDR3 runs to 16 residues. CDR1 and CDR2 from the germline V gene are MNHEY and SMNVEV (reference sequence).

The chain combines TRBV15 with TRBJ2-1, with TRBD2 as a possible D gene (5 bases). Trimming removed 2 bases from V and 4 bases from J, with 12 bases in between. The germline V gene has CDR1 LNHNV and CDR2 YYDKDF (reference sequence). The CDR3 runs 15 residues. The DNA for the CDR3 is TGTGCCACCAGCAGACCCAGCGGAGTTTACAATGAGCAGTTCTTC. Translating it yields CATSRPSGVYNEQFF.

The chain has TRBV5-4 and TRBJ2-7, with 9 nucleotides matching TRBD1. CDR1 and CDR2 (germline): SGHNT, YYREEE (reference sequence). After removal of 3 bases from V and 5 bases from J, the junction contained 9 bases not matched to a gene. This CDR3 comprises 15 residues. CDR3 residues: CASSSRGQGRDEQYF. CDR3 bases: TGTGCCAGCAGCTCTCGGGGACAGGGTCGCGACGAGCAGTACTTC.

The chain is built from TRBV10-3 and TRBJ1-6; 9 nucleotides align to TRBD1. V gave up 4 bases and J gave up 7 bases; unmatched junction bases: 8. Germline V lookup: CDR1 ENHRY, CDR2 SYGVKD. This CDR3 comprises 16 residues. CDR3 amino acids: CAISGQGDPLNSPLHF. In DNA, the CDR3 is TGTGCCATCAGTGGACAGGGGGATCCTCTGAATTCACCCCTCCACTTT.

The J gene is TRBJ2-7, the V gene TRBV6-1; 16 bases are a match to TRBD2. Germline V gene data show CDR1 as MNHNS and CDR2 as SASEGT. Trimming cost V 6 bases and J 6 bases; bases outside gene matches: 5. CDR3 length: 15 amino acids. CDR3 sequence (DNA): TGTGCCAGCAGCCAGGGACTAGCGGGAGGGCGCGAGCAGTACTTC. Translating it yields CASSQGLAGGREQYF.

This clone has just one count. The chain couples TRBV10-3 to TRBJ2-1; D is undetermined. The V gene's germline CDR1 is ENHRY and CDR2 SYGVKD. The CDR3 spans 15 residues. The V end was cut by 4 bases, the J end by 0 bases, with 10 bases between. CDR3 nucleotide sequence: TGTGCCATCAGTGTGACTTCGAGCTCCTACAATGAGCAGTTCTTC. The encoded protein is CAISVTSSSYNEQFF.

This clone was seen once. The rearrangement uses TRBV28 and TRBJ2-1, with 13 bases matching TRBD2. The trim removed 6 bases at V and 0 bases at J, leaving 14 bases unmatched. CDR1 and CDR2 from the germline V gene are MDHEN and SYDVKM. The CDR3 is made up of 20 amino acids. This chain's CDR3 is CASSPRGTSGKRYSYNEQFF. CDR3 DNA: TGTGCCAGCAGCCCTAGAGGGACTAGCGGGAAACGATACTCCTACAATGAGCAGTTCTTC.

The V call is TRBV9, the J call TRBJ2-5; the D is unclear. CDR3 length: 15 amino acids. Trimming cost V 0 bases and J 3 bases, with 12 bases left between them. Germline CDR1 reads SGDLS; CDR2 reads YYNGEE. The CDR3 DNA reads as TGTGCCAGCAGCGTAGCTGCAGGATGGGAAGAGACCCAGTACTTC. Its translation: CASSVAAGWEETQYF.

The gene calls are TRBV10-3 and TRBJ1-3; 9 bases align to TRBD1. V shed 7 bases, J shed 0 bases, and the junction held 10 bases outside the gene matches. Germline-derived CDR1 and CDR2 are ENHRY and SYGVKD. The CDR3 loop spans 17 amino acids. The CDR3: CAIKVDRGLLSGNTIYF. The CDR3 coding sequence is TGTGCCATCAAAGTGGACAGGGGTCTCCTCTCTGGAAACACCATATATTTT.

V and J are TRBV10-1 and TRBJ1-3; the match to TRBD1 covers 12 bases. The CDR3 has 15 residues. The V segment lost 4 bases and the J segment 5 bases; nucleotides outside the gene matches: 3. CDR1 WNHNN and CDR2 SYGVQD come from the germline V gene (reference sequence). The CDR3 DNA is TGCGCCAGCAGTGCCGGGACAGGGGGCAGAAACACCATATATTTT. Amino acids: CASSAGTGGRNTIYF.

V and J are TRBV6-5 and TRBJ2-7, with a tentative D call TRBD2 (6 bases). Germline values: CDR1 MNHEY, CDR2 SVGAGI. Trimming pared 3 bases from V and 5 bases from J, leaving 11 bases between. CDR3 length: 13 residues. CDR3 bases: TGTGCCAGCAGTTATGTCTGGGGGGACGAGCAGTACTTC. Translation: CASSYVWGDEQYF.

The chain joins TRBV19 to TRBJ2-2, with 7 bases matching TRBD1. The CDR3 runs to 15 residues. The germline V gene has CDR1 LNHDA and CDR2 SQIVND (reference sequence). J lost 1 base, V lost 6 bases, and 5 bases had no gene match. This CDR3 is CASRGQAMNTGELFF. Here the CDR3 DNA reads TGTGCCAGTAGAGGACAGGCGATGAACACCGGGGAGCTGTTTTTT.

This chain links TRBV6-1 with TRBJ1-5; maybe TRBD1 (6 bases). The V end lost 1 base, the J end lost 6 bases, and 19 bases lay between the germline ends. Germline CDR1 and CDR2: MNHNS and SASEGT. The CDR3 loop spans 17 amino acids. The CDR3 loop reads CASSEGLWGGAFQPQHF. The DNA for the CDR3 is TGTGCCAGCAGTGAAGGCCTTTGGGGGGGGGCGTTTCAGCCCCAGCATTTT.

This rearrangement joins TRBV13 to TRBJ1-3; 8 nucleotides match TRBD1. V trimming: 4 bases; J trimming: 9 bases; junction bases outside the gene matches: 8. This CDR3 contains 14 residues. The germline V gene encodes CDR1 PRHDT and CDR2 FYEKMQ (reference sequence). CDR3: CASSSGQGESTIYF. As DNA, the CDR3 is TGTGCCAGCAGCTCCGGACAGGGAGAAAGCACCATATATTTT.

V gene TRBV14 combines with J gene TRBJ2-7; 7 positions agree with TRBD1. CDR3 length equals 15 residues. J was trimmed by 3 bases and V by 4 bases; bases with no gene match: 9. CDR1 and CDR2 (germline): SGHDN, FVKESK. This CDR3 is CASSPTTGLVYEQYF. The DNA of the CDR3 is TGTGCCAGCAGCCCTACGACAGGGTTGGTCTACGAGCAGTACTTC.

The chain carries TRBV4-1 and TRBJ2-3; 10 bases align to TRBD2. Germline values: CDR1 MGHRA, CDR2 YSYEKL. V shed 0 bases, J shed 5 bases, and the junction held 2 bases outside the gene matches. CDR3 length equals 15 residues. For the CDR3, the DNA is TGCGCCAGCAGCCAAGAGGGACTAGCGTTAGATACGCAGTATTTT. Its protein product is CASSQEGLALDTQYF.

The chain combines TRBV2 with TRBJ1-1; D ambiguous. CDR1 is SNHLY, CDR2 FYNNEI, per germline. The CDR3 is 15 residues long. Between the trimmed V and J ends, which lost 2 bases and 1 base, there was a span of 11 bases. The CDR3: CASSETGRRNTEAFF. CDR3 in DNA: TGTGCCAGCAGTGAAACTGGCAGACGGAACACTGAAGCTTTCTTT.